This entry lists 7 T cell receptor beta chains sequenced from one sample in a study of radiotherapy plus CTLA-4 blockade in lung cancer. Only in-frame clones appear in the TCRdb table, and some are missing; sequencing was by immunoSEQ multiplex PCR. The sample yields roughly 130,000 clones, about nine tenths seen once. The source was peripheral blood, collected from a patient treated with radiotherapy plus ipilimumab. The receptors here all came from a human donor with non-small cell lung cancer that progressed on radiotherapy plus ipilimumab.

The chain recombines TRBV5-6 with TRBJ1-5; TRBD1 is a possible D gene (6 bases). Trimming removed 0 bases at V and 6 bases at J, with 13 bases between. Germline CDR1 and CDR2: SGHDT and YYEEEE. The CDR3 sequence is 15 residues long. For the CDR3, the DNA is TGTGCCAGCAGCTTGGGGGTACAGGGAATTCAGCCCCAGCATTTT. The encoded protein is CASSLGVQGIQPQHF.

This chain connects TRBV15 to TRBJ2-1; D gene unclear. The V and J ends lost 1 base and 7 bases respectively, with 8 bases between them. The CDR3 length is 13 residues. CDR1 and CDR2 from the germline V gene are LNHNV and YYDKDF (reference sequence). CDR3 in DNA: TGTGCCACCAGCAGAGCGGGCAGGAATGAGCAGTTCTTC. It codes for CATSRAGRNEQFF. Looking up the rest from reference TRBV15 and TRBJ2-1 gives the full variable domain: DAMVIQNPRYQVTQFGKPVTLSCSQTLNHNVMYWYQQKSSQAPKLLFHYYDKDFNNEADTPDNFQSRRPNTSFCFLDIRSPGLGDTAMYLCATSRAGRNEQFFGPGTRLTVL.

The gene calls are TRBV30 and TRBJ1-1; perhaps TRBD1 as D (5 bases). The V end was cut by 4 bases, the J end by 11 bases, with 17 bases between. Germline CDR1 and CDR2: GTSNPN and SVGIG (reference sequence). The CDR3 totals 12 residues. Here the CDR3 reads CAWMGVGSSAFF. The CDR3 region has the DNA TGTGCCTGGATGGGGGTGGGTTCCAGCGCTTTCTTT.

With respect to this clone: Additional DNA sequences in this sample encode the identical CDR3. The J gene is TRBJ2-5, the V gene TRBV7-8; 7 nucleotides line up with TRBD2. V lost 4 bases, J lost 4 bases, and 0 bases stayed unmatched. CDR1 and CDR2 from the germline V gene are SGHVS and FQNEAQ. The CDR3 totals 12 residues. The CDR3: CASSWGGETQYF. CDR3 in DNA: TGTGCCAGCAGCTGGGGGGGAGAGACCCAGTACTTC.

The chain carries TRBV5-1 and TRBJ2-7, with 13 bases aligning to TRBD2. This CDR3 spans 15 amino acids. V lost 4 bases to trimming and J lost 5 bases; unmatched junction nucleotides: 6. Germline V gene sequence: CDR1 SGHRS, CDR2 YFSETQ. CDR3 loop: CASSMGLAGSDEQYF. The CDR3 nucleotides are TGCGCCAGCAGCATGGGACTAGCGGGATCTGACGAGCAGTACTTC.

This clone appeared a few times. The CDR3 protein is CASSQGAADTGELFF. The CDR3 nucleotides are TGCGCCAGCAGCCAAGGCGCGGCCGACACCGGGGAGCTGTTTTTT. The chain links TRBV4-1 to TRBJ2-2; D remains unclear. The CDR3 loop spans 15 amino acids. V dropped 1 base and J dropped 3 bases, with 9 bases sitting between them. Germline V gene data show CDR1 as MGHRA and CDR2 as YSYEKL.

The gene calls are TRBV19 and TRBJ1-5; tentative D call: TRBD1 (6 bases). CDR3 length: 14 amino acids. The germline CDR1 and CDR2 sequences are LNHDA and SQIVND (reference sequence). V lost 4 bases and J 4 bases, leaving 11 bases between the germline ends. The CDR3 DNA is TGTGCCAGTAGTACAGGACAGCGGAATCAGCCCCAGCATTTT. It codes for CASSTGQRNQPQHF.